This T cell receptor beta chain came from a study of cytomegalovirus exposure and HLA in healthy donors. Broader study findings: As immune exposure information, only CMV serostatus was available. TCR beta V- and J-gene trimming was later associated with a missense DCLRE1C variant.

CDR3 length equals 15 residues. CDR1 and CDR2 (germline): SNHLY, FYNNEI. V was pared by 5 bases and J by 7 bases, with 8 bases of the junction left unmatched. Regarding this clone: What it binds is unknown.

60 Vbeta and 13 Jbeta primers were used in PCR. Profiling relied on immunoSEQ multiplex PCR, and the TCRdb table lists in-frame clones only, not all of them. The sample includes about 170,000 clones, almost 75% of them seen just once. The sequenced sample was PBMCs. The sequence came from a woman between 18 and 30 years old in good health and CMV-seropositive. V is TRBV2 and J is TRBJ1-6, with TRBD1 matching over 7 bases. The CDR3 DNA reads as TGTGCCAGCAGTCCGACAGGGATAGGCAATTCACCCCTCCACTTT. Translated: CASSPTGIGNSPLHF.